The clone carrying this T cell receptor (beta chain) was observed a handful of times. Antigen unknown. The sample comes from a study of vaccination and CD4 T cells after COVID-19. Looking at the study overall: Nasal swab PCR detected SARS-CoV-2 in convalescent patients, who comprised under ten mild cases and one severe case. Overlapping spike pools from SARS-CoV-2 and HCoV-NL63, HCoV-OC43 and HCoV-229E served as culture stimuli.

Documented treatment: roughly 10-day PBMC culture with coronavirus spike peptide pools or control peptides (ViraFEST assay). The germline V gene encodes CDR1 SGHTA and CDR2 FQGNSA. The CDR3 covers 14 residues. The V gene lost 3 bases and the J gene lost 1 base, with 9 bases spanning the gap. Sequence data for DNA of cultured CD4+ T cells were generated by the Oncomine TCR Beta short-read assay. TCRdb re-called the PCR reads through MiXCR, storing one row per CDR3 protein. In the table there are approximately 15,000 distinct CDR3 sequences, about half of which are singletons. This receptor was obtained from a human donor who had recovered from COVID-19. The sequenced material came from CD4+ T cells from blood, cultured in vitro. The V call is TRBV7-2, the J call TRBJ2-5, with a tentative D call TRBD2 (6 bases). The CDR3 nucleotides read TGTGCCAGCAGCTTTTCCGGGGGCCAAGAGACCCAGTACTTC. This translates into CASSFSGGQETQYF.